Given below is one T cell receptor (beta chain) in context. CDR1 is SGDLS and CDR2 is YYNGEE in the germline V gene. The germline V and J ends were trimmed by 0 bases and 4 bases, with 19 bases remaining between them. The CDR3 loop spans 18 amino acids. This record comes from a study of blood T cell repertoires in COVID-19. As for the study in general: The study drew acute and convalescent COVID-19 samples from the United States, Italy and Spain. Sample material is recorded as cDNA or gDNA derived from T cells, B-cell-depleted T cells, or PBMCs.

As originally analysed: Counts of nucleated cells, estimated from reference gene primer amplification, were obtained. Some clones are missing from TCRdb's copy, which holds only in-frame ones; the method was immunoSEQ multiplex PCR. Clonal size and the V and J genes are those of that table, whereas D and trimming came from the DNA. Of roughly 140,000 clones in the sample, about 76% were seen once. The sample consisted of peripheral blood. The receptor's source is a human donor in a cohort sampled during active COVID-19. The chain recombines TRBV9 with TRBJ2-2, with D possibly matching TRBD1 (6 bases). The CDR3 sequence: CASSVERRQAASTGELFF. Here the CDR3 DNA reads TGTGCCAGCAGCGTAGAGAGACGACAGGCCGCATCCACCGGGGAGCTGTTTTTT.